This TCR beta chain was obtained from a study of cytomegalovirus exposure and HLA in healthy donors. Though probably carrying unrecorded immune exposures, donors were nominally healthy at sampling. The CDR3 has 19 amino acids. J was trimmed by 5 bases and V by 0 bases; bases with no gene match: 16. From germline, CDR1 is MGHRA and CDR2 YSYEKL. Findings and limits, study-wide: Only CMV serostatus was available as immune exposure information. It was reported that the classifier diagnosed cytomegalovirus status with high specificity and sensitivity in both the original and validation cohorts.

PCR was performed using 60 Vbeta and 13 Jbeta primers. The method was immunoSEQ multiplex PCR; TCRdb's version includes in-frame clones alone and lacks a portion of them. The sample lists about 54,000 clones, approximately 77% occurring once. This clone was seen just once. Its antigen is not known. Material for sequencing was PBMCs. The chain combines TRBV4-1 with TRBJ2-3; TRBD2 aligns across 8 bases. The receptor was isolated from a woman between 18 and 29 years old in good health and CMV-seronegative. The CDR3 protein is CASSQELSLRGRPQDTQYF. Written as DNA, the CDR3 is TGCGCCAGCAGCCAAGAGTTGAGTCTGCGCGGGAGGCCTCAAGATACGCAGTATTTT.